This T cell receptor (beta chain) was sequenced for a study of cytomegalovirus exposure and HLA in healthy donors. Points from the study as a whole: Cytomegalovirus association was listed for under 200 TCR beta chains. Accurate prediction of HLA-A and HLA-B alleles (for most subjects) was reportedly achieved from TCR beta sequences.

A multiplex PCR was run with 60 Vbeta primers and 13 Jbeta primers. Under the authors' procedure: About 12 million shared chains were among the approximately 87 million unique TCR beta chains that a later analysis counted. Clones were read by immunoSEQ multiplex PCR, and TCRdb kept only the in-frame ones, dropping some. The V and J calls and clone size were taken over from that table, and D and trimming were inferred from the DNA. The sample has 90,000 to 120,000 clones, roughly four fifths seen once. About this clone itself: No antigen is known for it.

This cohort consisted of healthy bone marrow donors. The V gene end was trimmed by 6 bases and the J gene end by 0 bases; junction bases not matched to a gene: 7. This CDR3 comprises 16 residues. Germline CDR1 reads LNHDA; CDR2 reads SQIVND (reference sequence). The clonotype originates from a young man in good health and CMV-seronegative. Sequencing was carried out using PBMCs. The V and J genes are TRBV19 and TRBJ2-2; 7 bases align to TRBD1. CDR3 coding DNA: TGTGCCAGTAGACCTCGACAGGGAGCGAACACCGGGGAGCTGTTTTTT. Encoded protein: CASRPRQGANTGELFF.